This T cell receptor beta chain was sequenced for a study of CXCR3-negative and CXCR3-positive naive CD8 T cells (dated by TCRdb to 2018 to 2020). At the level of the whole study: Some 130 million TRB reads were obtained in total, roughly 1.5 +/- 0.3 million reads per library. The TRBV-TRBJ cluster analysis covered naive subsets from 5 donors and memory cells from 3 donors. Diversity and physicochemical repertoire analyses were performed on around 10 donors pooled from two independent experiments. Here is what the overall study found, with its caveats: Both naive subsets had comparably high repertoire diversity, while memory CD8+ T cells had much lower repertoire diversity. Surface CD5, linked to self-reactivity in mice, was comparable between naive subsets; TCR interaction strength was therefore also inferred from TRB CDR3 physicochemical properties. Compared with CXCR3-negative naive cells, CXCR3-positive naive cells had TRB CDR3s with higher hydrophobicity (lower Kidera factor 4), lower energy, and higher strength and volume indices. CXCR3 expression partially decreased after cryopreservation, so most assays used freshly isolated PBMCs. TRBV-TRBJ usage was similar between naive CXCR3-negative and CXCR3-positive cells from the same donor, while memory cells showed distinct patterns.

The sequencer listed for this sample is NextSeq 550. The Human TCR Profiling Kit (MiLaboratory) was used to prepare UMI-labeled 5' RACE TRB cDNA libraries. The full amount of extracted RNA was used for cDNA synthesis, and the full amount of resulting cDNA was used for PCR amplification. Libraries were prepared in parallel with an identical number of PCR cycles. For the original study's pipeline: About 53,000 +/- 10,000 unique UMI-labeled TRB cDNA molecules per library were extracted with MIGEC and MiXCR, with at least two reads per UMI required. On average, each library contained approximately 40,000 +/- 10,000 functional in-frame TRB CDR3 nucleotide clonotypes without stop codons. After each sample was downsampled to 5000 UMI-labeled TRB molecules, VDJtools was used to calculate diversity metrics such as normalized Shannon-Wiener and Chao1. VDJtools computed clonotype-size-weighted physicochemical properties of the central five CDR3 residues: interaction energy, strength, volume and Kidera factor 4. The reads, reprocessed by TCRdb, yield one row per CDR3 protein sequence and no DNA. The V and J calls were determined by TCRdb, not by the authors. This sample's listing comprises over 150,000 distinct CDR3 sequences. The ten largest clones represent about 0.48% of the sample.

For each CD8+ T cell subset, flow sorting was done in triplicate, and roughly 330,000 cells per subset went directly into RLT lysis buffer. Naive CD8+ T cells were defined stringently as CD45RO-CCR7+CD27+CD95- to exclude memory contaminants. Standard density gradient centrifugation was used to isolate peripheral blood mononuclear cells from buffy coats. Naive CXCR3-negative and CXCR3-positive CD8+ T cells were flow-sorted using a FACSAria III. An RNeasy Mini Kit was used to extract total RNA from the sorted cells. A word on this clonotype: Its antigen remains unidentified.

The CDR3 numbers 13 residues from cysteine through phenylalanine. No nucleotide data were recorded. CDR1 and CDR2 are drawn from the germline V gene: KGHDR, SFDVKD. The receptor chain draws on TRBV24-1 and TRBJ1-1; TCRdb's D call, TRBD1, is unchecked because there is no DNA. The sequence was obtained from a human donor in good health. Some clones in this sample may be carry-over from other donors' samples. Source material: naive CXCR3+ CD8+ T cells from blood. The cell subset or site label for this specimen denotes: CD45RO-CCR7+CD27+CD95- naive CD8+ T cells expressing CXCR3 (TNR3+). The CDR3: CATSGGTGREAFF.